Here is one T cell receptor (beta chain) with its context. Assay used: immunoSEQ multiplex PCR; TCRdb lists only in-frame clones, some missing. Of 50,000 or so clones in the sample, about three quarters were seen once. The sample belongs to a study of OX40 agonist ivuxolimab in advanced cancers. In the study overall: Hepatocellular carcinoma, melanoma, renal cell or head and neck cancer was diagnosed in the dose-escalation patients.

The cohort excluded patients with autoimmune disease history or systemic immunosuppression. CDR1 and CDR2 (germline): ENHRY, SYGVKD. This CDR3 comprises 13 residues. Trimming shortened V by 5 bases and J by 0 bases, and 7 bases separated the two germline ends. The V gene is TRBV10-3, the J gene TRBJ1-1; no clear D gene. The clonotype originates from an adult with an advanced solid tumor such as melanoma, head and neck, liver or kidney cancer. The material sequenced was CD4+ or CD8+ T cells sorted from blood, taken in a trial of the OX40 agonist ivuxolimab. The CDR3 nucleotides are TGTGCCATCAGTAACAGAGTGAACACTGAAGCTTTCTTT. It translates to CAISNRVNTEAFF.